This T cell receptor beta chain was documented in a study of T cells after yellow fever vaccination. The overall study: The SMART-Seq v4 Ultra Low Input method served to prepare the low-cell-number fractions. Study-wide findings and caveats: Detected again after the booster were most primary-vaccination clones, at 96% CD4 and 70% to 90% CD8. Abundant clonotypes from the bulk population could contaminate FACS-sorted repertoires.

Comments on this clonotype: Its antigen remains unknown.

5'RACE template switching produced TCR cDNA carrying a universal primer site and UMIs. TCRdb reanalysed the 5' RACE reads using MiXCR and keeps one entry per CDR3 protein. The sample includes around 600,000 distinct CDR3 sequences, over 9% seen only once; the top ten take 15%. This CDR3 region has 15 residues. V gave up 4 bases and J gave up 8 bases; unmatched junction bases: 10. The clonotype comes from a young man who received the YFV17D yellow fever vaccine. The source material was PBMCs, sampled on the day of the yellow fever booster vaccination. The rearrangement links TRBV12-3 or TRBV12-4 to TRBJ2-3; 9 bases align to TRBD2. This CDR3 is CASSWVAGVEGTQYF. The CDR3 DNA follows: TGTGCCAGCAGTTGGGTAGCGGGAGTGGAGGGTACGCAGTATTTT.